Each of the 28 T cell receptor beta chains below was sequenced from the same sample in a study of T cells in localized non-small cell lung cancer. Assay: immunoSEQ multiplex PCR; the TCRdb copy retains only in-frame clones and omits some. The sample has about 70,000 clones; roughly 90% are singletons. Sequences were derived from peripheral blood, sampled before any cancer treatment. The receptors stem from a male donor aged 60 or over with stage III squamous cell lung carcinoma.

The chain uses TRBV4-3 and TRBJ2-3; TRBD1 matches at 7 bases. Germline CDR1 is LGHNA and CDR2 is YSLEER. The CDR3 sequence is 18 residues long. Trimming cost V 0 bases and J 8 bases; bases outside gene matches: 17. In DNA form, the CDR3 reads TGCGCCAGCAGCCAAGACACCACAGGGGCTCTACACAAGGGTACGCAGTATTTT. Its protein is CASSQDTTGALHKGTQYF.

The chain joins TRBV14 to TRBJ1-2; weak D call: TRBD1 (6 bases). The CDR3 has 15 residues. V was clipped by 4 bases and J by 8 bases, with 20 bases between them. Germline loops: CDR1 SGHDN, CDR2 FVKESK. The CDR3 DNA follows: TGTGCCAGCAGCCCTATCTTCGGACAGTCGGGGGGCTACACCTTC. It yields the protein CASSPIFGQSGGYTF.

CDR3 protein: CASGGGLPRQTQYF. The CDR3 DNA reads as TGTGCTAGTGGGGGGGGACTCCCTCGCCAGACCCAGTACTTC. This chain joins TRBV12-5 and TRBJ2-5; D is possibly TRBD2 (6 bases). Trimming took off 6 bases at V and 6 bases at J, with 17 bases between the two ends. Germline CDR1 reads LGHNT; CDR2 reads FRNRAP. The CDR3 loop spans 14 amino acids.

The rearrangement links TRBV2 to TRBJ2-7, with TRBD1 matching 7 bases. Germline CDR1 is SNHLY and CDR2 is FYNNEI. The CDR3 extends over 14 amino acids. Germline trimming cut 6 bases from V and 0 bases from J; bases unmatched to any gene: 5. The CDR3 here is CASREQGTSYEQYF. For the CDR3, the DNA is TGTGCCAGCAGGGAACAGGGGACCTCCTACGAGCAGTACTTC.

This chain connects TRBV7-6 to TRBJ1-1, with D perhaps matching TRBD1 (5 bases). Germline V lookup: CDR1 SGHVS, CDR2 FNYEAQ. The CDR3 extends over 14 amino acids. With 2 bases removed from V and 1 base from J, the gap between germline ends came to 8 bases. The CDR3 sequence is CASSLRQTNTEAFF. CDR3 bases: TGTGCCAGCAGCTTAAGACAGACGAACACTGAAGCTTTCTTT.

The chain recombines TRBV5-4 with TRBJ2-3; TRBD1 agrees at 10 bases. The CDR3 is made up of 16 amino acids. Germline CDR1 reads SGHNT; CDR2 reads YYREEE (reference sequence). V lost 3 bases and J lost 1; bases outside the gene matches: 5. CDR3 sequence: CASSSPGTGGTDTQYF. The CDR3 bases are TGTGCCAGCAGCTCCCCCGGGACAGGGGGCACAGATACGCAGTATTTT.

This chain connects TRBV28 to TRBJ2-2; unclear D gene. V lost 5 bases and J lost 4, with 8 bases in between. Looked up from germline, CDR1 is MDHEN and CDR2 is SYDVKM. The CDR3 is 13 residues long. The CDR3 nucleotides are TGTGCCAGCAGTCCACCCATCACCGGGGAGCTGTTTTTT. The encoded protein is CASSPPITGELFF.

The chain joins TRBV5-3 to TRBJ2-1; D is undetermined. TRBV5-3 counts as an open reading frame of uncertain function. The V and J ends lost 5 bases and 5 bases respectively, with 17 bases between them. CDR3 length: 15 residues. The CDR3 nucleotides are TGTGCCAGAAGTAATAGGGTGGTATCCGACAATGAGCAGTTCTTC. It encodes CARSNRVVSDNEQFF.

The chain links TRBV11-2 to TRBJ2-7; possible D gene TRBD1, 5 bases. Per the germline V gene, CDR1 is SGHAT and CDR2 is FQNNGV. The CDR3 spans 14 residues. Trimming removed 1 base from V and 7 bases from J, with 14 bases in between. As DNA, the CDR3 is TGTGCCAGCAGCTTAGTAGGCAGGGCAGGTGAGCAGTACGTC. Translated: CASSLVGRAGEQYV.

The chain uses TRBV7-3 and TRBJ2-5, with D maybe TRBD1 (5 bases). CDR3 length equals 13 residues. Looked up from germline, CDR1 is SGHTA and CDR2 is FQGTGA. The germline V and J ends were trimmed by 6 bases and 2 bases, with 10 bases remaining between them. The CDR3 spells CASSPGNQETQYF. The DNA for the CDR3 is TGTGCCAGCAGTCCAGGGAATCAAGAGACCCAGTACTTC.

The chain couples TRBV7-2 to TRBJ1-1, with D perhaps TRBD1 (5 bases). The germline V gene has CDR1 SGHTA and CDR2 FQGNSA. This CDR3 region has 15 residues. V shed 4 bases and J shed 0 bases, with 12 bases lying between them. The CDR3 spells CASSSIQTVNTEAFF. DNA for the CDR3: TGTGCCAGCAGCTCCATCCAGACAGTGAACACTGAAGCTTTCTTT.

The CDR3 DNA reads as TGCGCCAGCAGCTTGGAGGACTACACAGATACGCAGTATTTT. Protein sequence: CASSLEDYTDTQYF. The J gene is TRBJ2-3, the V gene TRBV5-1; tentative D call: TRBD2 (6 bases). Trimming cost V 0 bases and J 2 bases, with 7 bases left between them. Germline CDR1 reads SGHRS; CDR2 reads YFSETQ. The CDR3 is 14 residues long.

The V gene is TRBV28, the J gene TRBJ1-1; D remains ambiguous. CDR3 length: 12 residues. Trimming removed 6 bases from V and 0 bases from J, with 5 bases in between. Germline CDR1 and CDR2: MDHEN and SYDVKM. In nucleotides, the CDR3 is TGTGCCAGCAGCAACATGAACACTGAAGCTTTCTTT. It yields the protein CASSNMNTEAFF.

This chain links TRBV6-1 with TRBJ2-2; possible D gene TRBD1, 6 bases. The CDR3 extends over 16 amino acids. Trimming pared 1 base from V and 5 bases from J, leaving 14 bases between. The germline gives CDR1 MNHNS, CDR2 SASEGT. CDR3 DNA sequence: TGTGCCAGCAGTGAAGGAGCAGGGGTCGGTACCGGGGAGCTGTTTTTT. Translation: CASSEGAGVGTGELFF.

This rearrangement joins TRBV2 to TRBJ1-5, with unresolved D. The CDR3 runs to 13 residues. Germline CDR1 SNHLY, CDR2 FYNNEI. V lost 6 bases, J lost 5 bases, and 11 bases lay in between. Here the CDR3 DNA reads TGTGCCAGCAGGGCGGTGCAGGATCAGCCCCAGCATTTT. Protein sequence: CASRAVQDQPQHF.

This chain connects TRBV11-1 to TRBJ1-1; possible D gene TRBD1, 6 bases. The CDR3 consists of 14 residues. Germline V gene lookup returns CDR1 SGHAT and CDR2 FQDESV (reference sequence). With 3 bases removed from V and 3 bases from J, the gap between germline ends came to 11 bases. CDR3 sequence reads: CASSLGGSDTEAFF. The CDR3, as DNA: TGTGCCAGCAGCTTGGGGGGCTCGGACACTGAAGCTTTCTTT.

Only one count was recorded for this clone. The rearrangement joins TRBV7-2 to TRBJ2-1, with TRBD2 matching 7 bases. The CDR3 has 17 residues. V lost 2 bases to trimming and J lost 5 bases; unmatched junction nucleotides: 12. Germline assignment: CDR1 SGHTA and CDR2 FQGNSA. The CDR3 sequence: CASSLSSGASGHNEQFF. The DNA for the CDR3 is TGTGCCAGCAGCTTAAGTAGTGGGGCTAGCGGCCACAATGAGCAGTTCTTC.

The chain recombines TRBV5-4 with TRBJ1-6; no firm D call. This CDR3 region has 13 residues. Trimming took off 2 bases at V and 8 bases at J, with 8 bases between the two ends. The germline gives CDR1 SGHNT, CDR2 YYREEE (reference sequence). CDR3 sequence reads: CASSLLADSPLHF. Written as DNA, the CDR3 is TGTGCCAGCAGCTTACTAGCAGATTCACCCCTCCACTTT.

The chain has TRBV28 and TRBJ2-1; 7 nucleotides line up with TRBD2. Germline CDR1 is MDHEN and CDR2 is SYDVKM. The CDR3 runs to 18 residues. The J segment lost 0 bases and the V segment lost 7 bases, leaving 15 bases of the junction unmatched. CDR3 bases: TGTGCCAGCAATCCCGCGGGGGAAGGACTAAGCTCCTACAATGAGCAGTTCTTC. Protein sequence: CASNPAGEGLSSYNEQFF.

This sequence joins TRBV13 and TRBJ1-6; 12 bases are a match to TRBD1. V was clipped by 6 bases and J by 12 bases; unmatched bases: 9. The CDR3 contains 15 residues. Germline lookup yields CDR1 PRHDT and CDR2 FYEKMQ (reference sequence). CDR3: CASRASGTGGRPLHF. The DNA of the CDR3 is TGTGCCAGCAGAGCCTCCGGGACAGGGGGCCGACCCCTCCACTTT.

This clone was found a few times. This rearrangement joins TRBV28 to TRBJ1-6; 11 bases line up with TRBD1. With V trimmed by 7 bases and J by 8 bases, 10 bases remained unmatched. This CDR3 has 16 amino acids. CDR1 is MDHEN and CDR2 is SYDVKM in the germline V gene. In DNA, the CDR3 is TGTGCCAGCACCACTCTAGGACAGGGGGCATATTCACCCCTCCACTTT. It encodes CASTTLGQGAYSPLHF. Supplemented by reference TRBV28 and TRBJ1-6, the full variable domain reads DVKVTQSSRYLVKRTGEKVFLECVQDMDHENMFWYRQDPGLGLRLIYFSYDVKMKEKGDIPEGYSVSREKKERFSLILESASTNQTSMYLCASTTLGQGAYSPLHFGNGTRLTVT.

The rearrangement joins TRBV2 to TRBJ1-2, with D maybe TRBD1 (6 bases). The CDR3 runs to 13 residues. The germline V and J ends were trimmed by 2 bases and 10 bases, with 14 bases remaining between them. Germline values: CDR1 SNHLY, CDR2 FYNNEI. CDR3 DNA sequence: TGTGCCAGCAGTGAAATGAAGGGGGGTTTCTACACCTTC. This gives the protein CASSEMKGGFYTF. The full variable domain, its missing parts supplied by reference TRBV2 and TRBJ1-2, is EPEVTQTPSHQVTQMGQEVILRCVPISNHLYFYWYRQILGQKVEFLVSFYNNEISEKSEIFDDQFSVERPDGSNFTLKIRSTKLEDSAMYFCASSEMKGGFYTFGSGTRLTVV.

This clone was detected once. The chain couples TRBV6-6 to TRBJ1-6; D is undetermined. Germline V gene lookup returns CDR1 MNHNY and CDR2 SVGAGI (reference sequence). The CDR3 consists of 15 residues. Trimming left V 4 bases short and J 4 bases short, with 11 bases between. CDR3 coding DNA: TGTGCCAGCAGTTTGGCAGGCCAATATAATTCACCCCTCCACTTT. It specifies CASSLAGQYNSPLHF.

The V call is TRBV28, the J call TRBJ1-5; D unresolved. V lost 6 bases to trimming and J lost 7 bases, with 10 bases between them. The CDR3 runs to 12 residues. CDR1 MDHEN and CDR2 SYDVKM come from the germline V gene. This CDR3 reads CASRITRQPQHF. Written as DNA, the CDR3 is TGTGCCAGCAGAATCACCAGGCAGCCCCAGCATTTT.

The chain uses TRBV6-5 and TRBJ2-3; D ambiguous. This CDR3 region has 11 residues. V lost 6 bases, J lost 5 bases, and 6 bases lay in between. Per the germline V gene, CDR1 is MNHEY and CDR2 is SVGAGI. DNA of the CDR3: TGTGCCAGCAGCAACATAGATACGCAGTATTTT. Protein product: CASSNIDTQYF.

This clone came up a few times. The V and J genes are TRBV5-1 and TRBJ1-1, with 7 bases fitting TRBD1. Germline CDR1 and CDR2: SGHRS and YFSETQ. Trimming removed 4 bases from V and 1 base from J; junction bases left unmatched: 7. The CDR3 is 15 residues long. CDR3 nucleotides: TGCGCCAGCAGCCCACAGGGGTTTACGAACACTGAAGCTTTCTTT. It codes for CASSPQGFTNTEAFF.

V is TRBV6-4 and J is TRBJ2-2; D perhaps matches TRBD2 (5 bases). Germline V gives CDR1 MRHNA, CDR2 SNTAGT. This CDR3 has 18 amino acids. Trimming took 0 bases from V and 6 from J, leaving 20 bases between them. CDR3 in amino acids: CASSDSKTGFSGPGELFF. In nucleotides, the CDR3 is TGTGCCAGCAGTGACTCTAAAACGGGATTTAGTGGACCCGGGGAGCTGTTTTTT.

The genes are TRBV11-2 and TRBJ2-3; no clear D gene. CDR1 is SGHAT and CDR2 is FQNNGV in the germline V gene. The CDR3 loop spans 15 amino acids. Trimming pared 2 bases from V and 1 base from J, leaving 10 bases between. The DNA for the CDR3 is TGTGCCAGCAGCTTAAGGGTTTCAGGCACAGATACGCAGTATTTT. Protein sequence: CASSLRVSGTDTQYF.